This entry lists 21 T cell receptor beta chains sequenced from one sample in a study of blood T cell repertoires in COVID-19 (dated by TCRdb to the early 2020s). Libraries were made using the immunoSEQ multiplex PCR assay. TCRdb stores this immuneACCESS table with in-frame sequences only. Part of the clones is absent; in the studies checked, under half of the shortfall reflects unresolved V genes, and no reason is known for the rest. This sample gives approximately 210,000 clones in total; about 91% of them show up just once. Clones ranked in the top ten supply more than 0.95% of the sample. Sequencing was done on a sample of peripheral blood. Every receptor here comes from a man between 25 and 39 years old with acute or convalescent COVID-19.

This rearrangement joins TRBV3-1 (or the pseudogene TRBV3-2) to TRBJ2-3; D not certain. The ends were cut back, 0 bases at V and 1 base at J, with 11 bases in the middle. The CDR3 loop spans 16 amino acids. The germline V gene has CDR1 LGHDT and CDR2 YNNKEL (reference sequence). The CDR3 region is CASSQDRIAGTDTQYF. The CDR3, as DNA: TGTGCCAGCAGCCAAGATCGAATCGCGGGCACAGATACGCAGTATTTT.

This clone was observed a single time. The chain couples TRBV19 to TRBJ1-2; 7 positions match TRBD1. CDR1 is LNHDA and CDR2 is SQIVND in the germline V gene (reference sequence). This CDR3 comprises 14 residues. With 7 bases clipped from V and 4 bases from J, the junction kept 9 bases outside the gene matches. CDR3 sequence (DNA): TGTGCCAGTAAACCCGACAGGGCTGGCTATGGCTACACCTTC. It specifies CASKPDRAGYGYTF.

The V call is TRBV24-1, the J call TRBJ2-3; 9 nucleotides line up with TRBD2. Germline V gives CDR1 KGHDR, CDR2 SFDVKD. CDR3 size: 16 residues. Trimming at V came to 3 bases and at J to 2 bases, leaving 5 bases not matched to a gene. In nucleotides, the CDR3 is TGTGCCACCAGTGATGGGGCGGGGGGGTACACAGATACGCAGTATTTT. Protein: CATSDGAGGYTDTQYF.

V is TRBV19 and J is TRBJ2-1; weak D call: TRBD2 (6 bases). Germline CDR1 is LNHDA and CDR2 is SQIVND (reference sequence). The ends were cut back, 6 bases at V and 4 bases at J, with 13 bases in the middle. The CDR3 contains 14 residues. CDR3 DNA: TGTGCCAGTAGCGGGAGATCCCTTTACAATGAGCAGTTCTTC. Its translation: CASSGRSLYNEQFF. Full variable domain (outside the CDR3, taken from reference TRBV19 and TRBJ2-1): DGGITQSPKYLFRKEGQNVTLSCEQNLNHDAMYWYRQDPGQGLRLIYYSQIVNDFQKGDIAEGYSVSREKKESFPLTVTSAQKNPTAFYLCASSGRSLYNEQFFGPGTRLTVL.

With respect to this clone: Other DNA sequences in the same sample also yield this CDR3. The CDR3 bases are TGTGCCTGGAGCGCAGGGCCCAATCAGCCCCAGCATTTT. Translated: CAWSAGPNQPQHF. This rearrangement joins TRBV30 to TRBJ1-5; tentatively, D is TRBD1 (5 bases). The V gene's germline CDR1 is GTSNPN and CDR2 SVGIG (reference sequence). This CDR3 has 13 residues. V lost 3 bases and J 3 bases, leaving 9 bases between the germline ends.

V usage is TRBV25-1 and J usage is TRBJ2-7; 7 bases agree with TRBD1. Germline lookup yields CDR1 MGHDK and CDR2 SYGVNS. Trimming cost V 3 bases and J 5 bases; bases outside gene matches: 10. The CDR3 consists of 15 residues. CDR3 amino acids: CASSDPGTVGNEQYF. DNA for the CDR3: TGTGCCAGCAGTGACCCCGGGACAGTCGGCAACGAGCAGTACTTC.

The chain combines TRBV28 with TRBJ1-2; D not certain. CDR3 length equals 15 residues. Trimming shortened V by 4 bases and J by 0 bases, and 12 bases separated the two germline ends. Germline-derived CDR1 and CDR2 are MDHEN and SYDVKM. The CDR3 DNA reads as TGTGCCAGCAGTTCGATAGCAAGAACTAACTATGGCTACACCTTC. It codes for CASSSIARTNYGYTF.

The J gene is TRBJ2-5, the V gene TRBV19, with 7 bases lining up with TRBD2. V was pared by 1 base and J by 5 bases, with 4 bases of the junction left unmatched. Looked up from germline, CDR1 is LNHDA and CDR2 is SQIVND (reference sequence). This CDR3 comprises 14 residues. The CDR3 bases are TGTGCCAGTAGTATAGGGACTAGGGCGGAGACCCAGTACTTC. Its translation: CASSIGTRAETQYF.

The chain combines TRBV7-2 with TRBJ2-1, with TRBD1 as a possible D gene (6 bases). Germline V gene sequence: CDR1 SGHTA, CDR2 FQGNSA. The CDR3 sequence is 13 residues long. The V gene lost 2 bases and the J gene lost 10 bases, with 12 bases spanning the gap. The DNA for the CDR3 is TGTGCCAGCAGCTTAAACAGGGCAAGGGAGCAGTTCTTC. It yields the protein CASSLNRAREQFF.

CDR3 amino acids: CASSFRQGAMDEQYF. The CDR3 nucleotides read TGTGCCAGTTCCTTCCGACAGGGGGCGATGGACGAGCAGTACTTC. The rearrangement uses TRBV18 and TRBJ2-7, with 10 positions matching TRBD1. This CDR3 contains 15 residues. Trimming at V came to 9 bases and at J to 5 bases, leaving 13 bases not matched to a gene. In germline, CDR1 is KGHSH, CDR2 LQKENI.

J is TRBJ2-1 and V is TRBV5-1; the match to TRBD2 covers 9 bases. Germline trimming cut 2 bases from V and 8 bases from J; bases unmatched to any gene: 8. CDR1 and CDR2 (germline): SGHRS, YFSETQ. This CDR3 has 15 residues. The CDR3, as DNA: TGCGCCAGCAGCTTCGAAAGGCGGGAGGGGGATGAGCAGTTCTTC. Translating gives CASSFERREGDEQFF.

The V call is TRBV11-2, the J call TRBJ2-7; D remains unclear. This CDR3 is built from 14 residues. The V end was cut by 5 bases, the J end by 2 bases, with 13 bases between. Germline V gene data show CDR1 as SGHAT and CDR2 as FQNNGV. The CDR3 here is CASSPRRPPYEQYF. For the CDR3, the DNA is TGTGCCAGCAGCCCCCGCAGGCCGCCCTACGAGCAGTACTTC.

The chain couples TRBV5-8 to TRBJ1-2, with D tentatively TRBD1 (5 bases). Trimming took 6 bases from V and 3 from J, leaving 12 bases between them. This CDR3 is built from 13 residues. Germline V lookup: CDR1 SGHTS, CDR2 YDEGEE. Here the CDR3 reads CASNPNRHYGYTF. The CDR3 region has the DNA TGTGCCAGCAACCCAAACAGGCACTATGGCTACACCTTC.

The gene calls are TRBV2 and TRBJ2-1; 12 nucleotides agree with TRBD1. Trimming took 3 bases from V and 7 from J; bases not matched to a gene: 1. The CDR3 extends over 14 amino acids. CDR1 and CDR2 (germline): SNHLY, FYNNEI. The CDR3 protein is CASSEGQGANEQFF. As DNA, the CDR3 is TGTGCCAGCAGTGAGGGACAGGGGGCGAATGAGCAGTTCTTC.

The genes are TRBV7-2 and TRBJ2-7, with TRBD1 identical over 10 bases. CDR3 length: 14 amino acids. Trimming took 6 bases from V and 6 from J; bases not matched to a gene: 8. Germline assignment: CDR1 SGHTA and CDR2 FQGNSA. The CDR3 DNA follows: TGTGCCAGCAGGCCGACAGGGGGCGTGGGCGAGCAGTACTTC. Its translation: CASRPTGGVGEQYF.

The CDR3 is CSASSGGASEQYF. The CDR3 DNA follows: TGCAGTGCTAGTAGCGGGGGGGCAAGCGAGCAGTACTTC. The rearrangement joins TRBV20-1 to TRBJ2-7, with 11 nucleotides matching TRBD2. CDR1 is DFQATT, CDR2 SNEGSKA, per germline (reference sequence). J was trimmed by 6 bases and V by 3 bases; bases with no gene match: 4. This CDR3 is built from 13 residues.

Only one count was recorded for this clone. The chain employs TRBV5-1 and TRBJ2-2, with D uncertain. V dropped 0 bases and J dropped 0 bases, with 9 bases sitting between them. The CDR3 is made up of 16 amino acids. CDR1 is SGHRS, CDR2 YFSETQ, per germline. Here the CDR3 reads CASSLDRVTNTGELFF. CDR3 in DNA: TGCGCCAGCAGCTTGGATCGAGTTACGAACACCGGGGAGCTGTTTTTT.

The V gene is TRBV12-3 or TRBV12-4, the J gene TRBJ2-3; 7 bases agree with TRBD2. V lost 2 bases to trimming and J lost 14 bases; unmatched junction nucleotides: 4. The CDR3 consists of 11 residues. The CDR3 DNA reads TGTGCCAGCAGTTTACGCGGGAGTCGGTATTTT. As protein: CASSLRGSRYF.

This clone was recorded once. The junction differs from germline at one of its ends, possibly a read error. The chain couples TRBV30 to TRBJ1-1, with 8 bases lining up with TRBD1. Per the germline V gene, CDR1 is GTSNPN and CDR2 is SVGIG (reference sequence). CDR3 length: 11 residues. CDR3 coding DNA: TGTGCCTGGAGTGACGGGGACAGGAAAACCTTT. Translation gives CAWSDGDRKTF. The entire variable domain, with the rest obtained from reference TRBV30 and TRBJ1-1, is as follows: SQTIHQWPATLVQPVGSPLSLECTVEGTSNPNLYWYRQAAGRGLQLLFYSVGIGQISSEVPQNLSASRPQDRQFILSSKKLLLSDSGFYLCAWSDGDRKTFGQGTRLTVV.

The count of this clone is one. The CDR3 DNA follows: TGCGCCAGCCCCCCGGGACAGGTCTCCTACGAGCAGTACTTC. It is translated as CASPPGQVSYEQYF. This sequence joins TRBV10-1 and TRBJ2-7; TRBD1 aligns across 8 bases. Germline trimming cut 8 bases from V and 0 bases from J; bases unmatched to any gene: 6. The CDR3 has 14 residues. Germline V gene data show CDR1 as WNHNN and CDR2 as SYGVQD (reference sequence).

The rearrangement links TRBV28 to TRBJ2-7, with D perhaps TRBD2 (5 bases). The CDR3 length is 13 residues. The germline CDR1 and CDR2 sequences are MDHEN and SYDVKM. V lost 2 bases to trimming and J lost 7 bases, with 12 bases between them. The chain's CDR3 is CASSLVGGWEQYF. The DNA of the CDR3 is TGTGCCAGCAGTTTAGTCGGAGGTTGGGAGCAGTACTTC.